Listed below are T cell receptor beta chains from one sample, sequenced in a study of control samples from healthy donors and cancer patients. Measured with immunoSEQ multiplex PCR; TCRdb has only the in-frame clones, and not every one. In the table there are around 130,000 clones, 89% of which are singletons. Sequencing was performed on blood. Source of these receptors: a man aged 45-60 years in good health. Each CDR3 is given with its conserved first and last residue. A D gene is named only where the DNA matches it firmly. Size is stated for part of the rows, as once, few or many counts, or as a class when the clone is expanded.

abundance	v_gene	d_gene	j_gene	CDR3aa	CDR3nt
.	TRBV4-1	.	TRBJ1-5	CASSQERTPSNQPQHF	TGCGCCAGCAGCCAAGAACGGACACCTAGCAATCAGCCCCAGCATTTT
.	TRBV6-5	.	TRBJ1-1	CASRGTEAFF	TGTGCCAGCAGGGGCACTGAAGCTTTCTTT
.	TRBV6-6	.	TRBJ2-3	CASRVTDTQYF	TGTGCCAGCAGGGTGACAGATACGCAGTATTTT
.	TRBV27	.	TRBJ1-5	CASSLMGMNQPQHF	TGTGCCAGCAGTTTAATGGGGATGAATCAGCCCCAGCATTTT
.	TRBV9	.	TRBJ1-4	CASSPGDYFEKLFF	TGTGCCAGCAGCCCCGGGGACTACTTTGAAAAACTGTTTTTT
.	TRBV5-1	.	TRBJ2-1	CASRPQVNTGMRNEQFF	TGCGCCAGCAGGCCCCAAGTAAACACCGGGATGAGGAATGAGCAGTTCTTC
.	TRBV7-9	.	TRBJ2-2	CASSPRRARNTGELFF	TGTGCCAGCAGCCCTAGGAGGGCCAGGAACACCGGGGAGCTGTTTTTT
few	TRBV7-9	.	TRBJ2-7	CASSLERQEQYF	TGTGCCAGCAGCTTAGAGCGACAAGAGCAGTACTTC
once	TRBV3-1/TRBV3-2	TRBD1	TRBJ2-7	CASSLPGQGYEQYF	TGTGCCAGCAGCCTACCGGGACAGGGCTACGAGCAGTACTTC
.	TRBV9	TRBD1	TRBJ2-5	CASSVGTGTGETQYF	TGTGCCAGCAGCGTAGGGACAGGGACTGGAGAGACCCAGTACTTC
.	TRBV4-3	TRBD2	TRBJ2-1	CASSQDPSGGHNEQFF	TGCGCCAGCAGCCAAGATCCTAGCGGGGGACACAATGAGCAGTTCTTC
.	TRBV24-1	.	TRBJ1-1	CATSAGNTEAFF	TGTGCCACCAGTGCCGGGAACACTGAAGCTTTCTTT
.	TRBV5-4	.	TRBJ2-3	CASSSGVSTDTQYF	TGTGCCAGCAGCTCGGGAGTTAGCACAGATACGCAGTATTTT
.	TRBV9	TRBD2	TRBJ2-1	CASSAGLAGHNEQFF	TGTGCCAGCAGCGCGGGACTAGCGGGGCACAATGAGCAGTTCTTC
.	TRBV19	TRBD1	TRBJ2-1	CASSIGDSYNEQFF	TGTGCCAGTAGTATAGGGGACAGTTACAATGAGCAGTTCTTC
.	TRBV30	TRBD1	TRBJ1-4	CACTGTGGTTNEKLFF	TGTGCCTGTACCGGGACAGGGGGGACAACTAATGAAAAACTGTTTTTT
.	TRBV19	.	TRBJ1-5	CASSMTTVSNQPQHF	TGTGCCAGTAGTATGACCACCGTAAGCAATCAGCCCCAGCATTTT